The sequence of this T cell receptor (beta chain) was determined in a study of cytomegalovirus exposure and HLA in healthy donors. Study-wide findings and caveats: A likely sequencing artifact accounted for one observed cluster of highly shared sequence variants. Some TCR beta chains (roughly 160 of them) were listed as cytomegalovirus-associated. Indistinguishability led to the exclusion of some V segments, TRBV6-2 and TRBV6-3 included.

The V gene end was trimmed by 6 bases and the J gene end by 6 bases; junction bases not matched to a gene: 10. The CDR3 has 15 residues. The germline V gene has CDR1 MNHEY and CDR2 SVGAGI. Points on this clone: Its antigen remains unknown.

The PCR employed 60 Vbeta primers together with 13 Jbeta primers. Method: immunoSEQ multiplex PCR; TCRdb's copy keeps in-frame clones and lacks some. The data contain around 80,000 clones, approximately 69% of them singletons. This chain uses TRBV6-5 with TRBJ2-1; TRBD1 aligns across 8 bases. The sequencing input was PBMCs. The clonotype was recovered from a man aged 40-49 years in good health and CMV-seropositive. CDR3 DNA sequence: TGTGCCAGCAGCCCTTCTCATCAGGGGGCCAATGAGCAGTTCTTC. Translating gives CASSPSHQGANEQFF.